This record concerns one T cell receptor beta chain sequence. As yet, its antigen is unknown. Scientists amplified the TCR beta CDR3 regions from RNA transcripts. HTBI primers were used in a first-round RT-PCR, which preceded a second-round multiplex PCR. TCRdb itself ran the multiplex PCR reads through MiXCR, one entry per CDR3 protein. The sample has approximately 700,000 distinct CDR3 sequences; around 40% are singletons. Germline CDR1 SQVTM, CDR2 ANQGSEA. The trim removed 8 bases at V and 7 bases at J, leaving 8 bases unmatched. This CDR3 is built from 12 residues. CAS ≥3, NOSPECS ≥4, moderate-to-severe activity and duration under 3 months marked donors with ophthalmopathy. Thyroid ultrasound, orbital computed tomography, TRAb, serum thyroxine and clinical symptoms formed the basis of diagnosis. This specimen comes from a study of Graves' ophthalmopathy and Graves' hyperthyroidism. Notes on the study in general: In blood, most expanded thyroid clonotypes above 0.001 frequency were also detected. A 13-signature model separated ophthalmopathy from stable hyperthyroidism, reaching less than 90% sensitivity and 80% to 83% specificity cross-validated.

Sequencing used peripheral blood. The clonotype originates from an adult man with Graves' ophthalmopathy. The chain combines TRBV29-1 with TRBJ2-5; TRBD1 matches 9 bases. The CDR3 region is CSLTQGAGTQYF. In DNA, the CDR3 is TGCAGCTTGACACAGGGGGCGGGGACCCAGTACTTC.